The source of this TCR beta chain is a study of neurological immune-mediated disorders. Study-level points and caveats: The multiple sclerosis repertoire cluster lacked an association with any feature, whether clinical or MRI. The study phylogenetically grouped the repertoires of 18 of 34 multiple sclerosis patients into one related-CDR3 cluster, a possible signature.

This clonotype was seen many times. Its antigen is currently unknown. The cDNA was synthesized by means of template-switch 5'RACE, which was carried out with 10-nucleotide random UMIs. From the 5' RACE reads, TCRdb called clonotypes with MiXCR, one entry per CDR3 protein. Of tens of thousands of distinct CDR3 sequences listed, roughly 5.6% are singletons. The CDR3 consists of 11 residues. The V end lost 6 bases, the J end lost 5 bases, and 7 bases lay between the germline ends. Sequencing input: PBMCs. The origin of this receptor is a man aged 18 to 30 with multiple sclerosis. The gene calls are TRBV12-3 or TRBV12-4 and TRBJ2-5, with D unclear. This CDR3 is CASRASETQYF. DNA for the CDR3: TGTGCCAGCAGGGCCTCGGAGACCCAGTACTTC.